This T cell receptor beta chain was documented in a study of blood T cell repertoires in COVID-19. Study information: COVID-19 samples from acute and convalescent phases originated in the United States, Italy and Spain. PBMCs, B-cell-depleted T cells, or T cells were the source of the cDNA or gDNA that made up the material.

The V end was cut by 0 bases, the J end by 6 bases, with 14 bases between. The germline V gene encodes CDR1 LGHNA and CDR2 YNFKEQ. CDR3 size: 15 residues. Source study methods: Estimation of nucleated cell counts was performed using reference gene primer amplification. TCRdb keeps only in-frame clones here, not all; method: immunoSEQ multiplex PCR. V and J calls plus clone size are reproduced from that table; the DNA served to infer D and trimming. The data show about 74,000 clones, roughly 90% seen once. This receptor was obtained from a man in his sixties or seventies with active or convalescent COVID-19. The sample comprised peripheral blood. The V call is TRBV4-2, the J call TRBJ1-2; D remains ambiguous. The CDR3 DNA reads TGTGCCAGCAGCCAAGATACGAGGGATGGGAATGGCTACACCTTC. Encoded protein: CASSQDTRDGNGYTF.